One sample yielded the 20 T cell receptor beta chains listed below, sequenced in a study of T-cell memory formation after mild COVID-19. MiXCR, run by TCRdb on the 5' RACE reads, gives a single entry per CDR3 protein. This sample has about half a million distinct CDR3 sequences; around a sixth occur once, and the top ten carry roughly 12%. Sequenced material: PBMCs or a T cell subset sorted from them (not recorded which). The receptors here all came from an adult woman who had mild COVID-19 (a few samples of this study predate the infection). Cell type and time point are not known.

There are a few counts of this clonotype. The chain joins TRBV7-3 to TRBJ2-7, with TRBD2 identical over 7 bases. Germline trimming cut 5 bases from V and 9 bases from J; bases unmatched to any gene: 16. CDR1 is SGHTA, CDR2 FQGTGA, per germline. CDR3 length: 15 amino acids. This CDR3 is CASSLGSGAPLRQYF. The CDR3 bases are TGTGCCAGCAGCCTCGGGAGCGGGGCCCCCCTCCGGCAGTACTTC.

Only a few counts were recorded for this clonotype. The gene calls are TRBV9 and TRBJ2-2; no firm D call. Trimming took 1 base from V and 6 from J, leaving 10 bases between them. CDR1 is SGDLS and CDR2 is YYNGEE in the germline V gene. This CDR3 is built from 14 residues. CDR3 in amino acids: CASSVFVLSGELFF. The CDR3 coding sequence is TGTGCCAGCAGCGTATTTGTGTTATCCGGGGAGCTGTTTTTT.

The chain couples TRBV12-3 or TRBV12-4 to TRBJ1-2; D is ambiguous. V was cut by 5 bases and J by 2 bases, with 18 bases left in between. The length of the CDR3 is 16 residues. Here the CDR3 reads CASSPLDSAPNYGYTF. Written as DNA, the CDR3 is TGTGCCAGCAGTCCCTTGGACTCGGCCCCCAACTATGGCTACACCTTC.

This clonotype turned up a few times. The chain links TRBV25-1 to TRBJ2-5; TRBD1 aligns across 11 bases. V trimming: 7 bases; J trimming: 5 bases; junction bases outside the gene matches: 6. This CDR3 spans 14 amino acids. Looked up from germline, CDR1 is MGHDK and CDR2 is SYGVNS. CDR3: CASMDRGRGETQYF. The DNA for the CDR3 is TGTGCCAGCATGGACAGGGGGCGAGGCGAGACCCAGTACTTC. The variable domain in full, with the rest retrieved from reference TRBV25-1 and TRBJ2-5, is EADIYQTPRYLVIGTGKKITLECSQTMGHDKMYWYQQDPGMELHLIHYSYGVNSTEKGDLSSESTVSRIRTEHFPLTLESARPSHTSQYLCASMDRGRGETQYFGPGTRLLVL.

The chain uses TRBV20-1 and TRBJ2-3, with D possibly matching TRBD2 (6 bases). This CDR3 is 16 amino acids long. V lost 1 base, J lost 4 bases, and 18 bases lay in between. Germline assignment: CDR1 DFQATT and CDR2 SNEGSKA (reference sequence). Here the CDR3 reads CSARAAIAVVADTQYF. The CDR3 DNA follows: TGCAGTGCTAGAGCCGCGATAGCGGTAGTAGCAGATACGCAGTATTTT.

This clonotype was seen a single time. The CDR3 sequence: CASRLQGAPTNYGYTF. CDR3 nucleotides: TGTGCCAGTAGGCTTCAGGGGGCCCCTACTAACTATGGCTACACCTTC. V is TRBV19 and J is TRBJ1-2, with 8 bases aligning to TRBD1. V gave up 6 bases and J gave up 0 bases; unmatched junction bases: 9. This CDR3 has 16 amino acids. Germline values: CDR1 LNHDA, CDR2 SQIVND (reference sequence). Combining the CDR3 with reference TRBV19 and TRBJ1-2 gives the whole variable domain DGGITQSPKYLFRKEGQNVTLSCEQNLNHDAMYWYRQDPGQGLRLIYYSQIVNDFQKGDIAEGYSVSREKKESFPLTVTSAQKNPTAFYLCASRLQGAPTNYGYTFGSGTRLTVV.

V gene TRBV5-1 combines with J gene TRBJ2-1, with TRBD2 identical over 10 bases. Trimming at V came to 2 bases and at J to 8 bases, leaving 16 bases not matched to a gene. CDR1 SGHRS and CDR2 YFSETQ come from the germline V gene. The CDR3 totals 18 residues. For the CDR3, the DNA is TGCGCCAGCAGCTTATACTACCGTCCGGGACTAGCGAACGATGAGCAGTTCTTC. This sequence encodes CASSLYYRPGLANDEQFF.

This clonotype has just a few counts. The chain links TRBV2 to TRBJ2-1; 10 bases map to TRBD1. This CDR3 region has 15 residues. Germline CDR1 reads SNHLY; CDR2 reads FYNNEI. The V and J ends lost 6 bases and 4 bases, in that order; junction bases with no gene match: 6. The CDR3 DNA sequence: TGTGCCAGCAGGACAGGGGGCGCGGGTTACAATGAGCAGTTCTTC. This gives the protein CASRTGGAGYNEQFF.

This clonotype appeared a few times. The CDR3 nucleotides read TGCGCCAGCAGCCAAGGCTACCAGCGGGGGTCTATTAGGGATGAGCAGTTCTTC. Translation: CASSQGYQRGSIRDEQFF. J is TRBJ2-1 and V is TRBV4-1; the match to TRBD2 covers 8 bases. Germline assignment: CDR1 MGHRA and CDR2 YSYEKL. V was pared by 1 base and J by 8 bases, with 16 bases of the junction left unmatched. CDR3 length equals 18 residues.

This CDR3 is CASSRFGGTEAFF. The CDR3 DNA reads as TGTGCCAGCAGCCGGTTCGGGGGGACTGAAGCTTTCTTT. V is TRBV7-3 and J is TRBJ1-1; a possible D gene is TRBD1 (5 bases). Germline lookup yields CDR1 SGHTA and CDR2 FQGTGA. The CDR3 runs 13 residues. V lost 5 bases, J lost 5 bases, and 12 bases lay in between. The whole variable domain, filled in from reference TRBV7-3 and TRBJ1-1, reads GAGVSQTPSNKVTEKGKYVELRCDPISGHTALYWYRQSLGQGPEFLIYFQGTGAADDSGLPNDRFFAVRPEGSVSTLKIQRTERGDSAVYLCASSRFGGTEAFFGQGTRLTVV.

In its sample, this clonotype was seen a few times. The rearrangement joins TRBV28 to TRBJ2-5; D remains ambiguous. This CDR3 comprises 12 residues. Deletions cut 7 bases from V and 5 bases from J, with 11 bases between. The germline gives CDR1 MDHEN, CDR2 SYDVKM. The CDR3 coding sequence is TGTGCCAGCAAAAACAACGGGGAGACCCAGTACTTC. It encodes CASKNNGETQYF. Full variable domain (missing parts from reference TRBV28 and TRBJ2-5): DVKVTQSSRYLVKRTGEKVFLECVQDMDHENMFWYRQDPGLGLRLIYFSYDVKMKEKGDIPEGYSVSREKKERFSLILESASTNQTSMYLCASKNNGETQYFGPGTRLLVL.

V is TRBV9 and J is TRBJ1-2; a possible D gene is TRBD1 (5 bases). CDR3 length equals 15 residues. V dropped 4 bases and J dropped 7 bases, with 20 bases sitting between them. Germline lookup yields CDR1 SGDLS and CDR2 YYNGEE. This CDR3 reads CASSPSGGSSSGYTF. CDR3 DNA sequence: TGTGCCAGCAGCCCCAGTGGGGGAAGTAGTAGTGGCTACACCTTC.

Only a few counts were recorded for this clonotype. The chain joins TRBV29-1 to TRBJ2-7; 10 bases line up with TRBD2. Per germline, CDR1 SQVTM and CDR2 ANQGSEA. The CDR3 extends over 13 amino acids. V shed 7 bases and J 3 bases; nucleotides not matched to a gene: 6. The CDR3 DNA reads TGCAGCGCGGTAGCGGGAGGTCTCTACGAGCAGTACTTC. Its translation is CSAVAGGLYEQYF.

The count of this clonotype is one. The gene calls are TRBV2 and TRBJ1-2, with D possibly TRBD1 on 6 matching bases. Per germline, CDR1 SNHLY and CDR2 FYNNEI. Trimming removed 6 bases from V and 8 bases from J, with 13 bases in between. CDR3 size: 12 residues. The CDR3 DNA sequence: TGTGCCAGCAGAGCGGACAGCTCCGGCTACACCTTC. The encoded protein is CASRADSSGYTF. The full variable domain, its missing parts supplied by reference TRBV2 and TRBJ1-2, is EPEVTQTPSHQVTQMGQEVILRCVPISNHLYFYWYRQILGQKVEFLVSFYNNEISEKSEIFDDQFSVERPDGSNFTLKIRSTKLEDSAMYFCASRADSSGYTFGSGTRLTVV.

This clonotype has only a few counts. V is TRBV5-1 and J is TRBJ2-1; TRBD2 is a possible D gene (5 bases). Germline V CDR1 and CDR2: SGHRS, YFSETQ. Trimming shortened V by 4 bases and J by 0 bases, and 8 bases separated the two germline ends. The CDR3 is made up of 14 amino acids. DNA of the CDR3: TGCGCCAGCAGCGAGGGTAACTCCTACAATGAGCAGTTCTTC. Translated: CASSEGNSYNEQFF. The whole variable domain, remainder taken from reference TRBV5-1 and TRBJ2-1, is KAGVTQTPRYLIKTRGQQVTLSCSPISGHRSVSWYQQTPGQGLQFLFEYFSETQRNKGNFPGRFSGRQFSNSRSEMNVSTLELGDSALYLCASSEGNSYNEQFFGPGTRLTVL.

V is TRBV7-9 and J is TRBJ2-1; the D gene could be TRBD1 or TRBD2 (5 bases each). The V end was cut by 2 bases, the J end by 4 bases, with 24 bases between. The CDR3 consists of 19 residues. Germline loops: CDR1 SEHNR, CDR2 FQNEAQ (reference sequence). CDR3 sequence: CASSLTGPWSGRLYNEQFF. CDR3 in DNA: TGTGCCAGCAGCTTAACGGGACCTTGGTCAGGCAGACTTTACAATGAGCAGTTCTTC.

This chain joins TRBV5-5 and TRBJ1-6; weak D call: TRBD1 (6 bases). CDR1 SGHKS and CDR2 YYEKEE come from the germline V gene (reference sequence). The CDR3 is made up of 16 amino acids. Trimming stripped 1 base from V and 4 bases from J, with 12 bases between. The CDR3 DNA is TGTGCCAGCAGCTTGCAGGGGCCCGGGTATAATTCACCCCTCCACTTT. Translating it yields CASSLQGPGYNSPLHF.

The chain joins TRBV30 to TRBJ1-1; the D is unclear. The V end lost 1 base, the J end lost 1 base, and 13 bases lay between the germline ends. CDR3 length: 15 amino acids. CDR1 and CDR2 from the germline V gene are GTSNPN and SVGIG (reference sequence). CDR3 residues: CAWSALTTGNTEAFF. In DNA, the CDR3 is TGTGCCTGGAGTGCCCTGACCACGGGGAACACTGAAGCTTTCTTT.

The sample holds a few counts of this clonotype. The J gene is TRBJ2-7, the V gene TRBV4-2; possibly TRBD1 for D (6 bases). Germline-derived CDR1 and CDR2 are LGHNA and YNFKEQ. V was shortened by 0 bases and J by 2 bases, with 17 bases between the two germline ends. The CDR3 has 17 residues. In DNA, the CDR3 is TGTGCCAGCAGCCAAGATTTGGGCAGGGGATTACCCTACGAGCAGTACTTC. This codes for CASSQDLGRGLPYEQYF.

This CDR3 reads CASSQVQGPEQYF. CDR3 DNA sequence: TGCGCCAGCAGCCAAGTGCAGGGTCCCGAGCAGTACTTC. The chain carries TRBV4-1 and TRBJ2-7; tentatively, D is TRBD1 (5 bases). The V gene's germline CDR1 is MGHRA and CDR2 YSYEKL. The CDR3 is made up of 13 amino acids. Trimming cost V 1 base and J 6 bases, with 10 bases left between them.